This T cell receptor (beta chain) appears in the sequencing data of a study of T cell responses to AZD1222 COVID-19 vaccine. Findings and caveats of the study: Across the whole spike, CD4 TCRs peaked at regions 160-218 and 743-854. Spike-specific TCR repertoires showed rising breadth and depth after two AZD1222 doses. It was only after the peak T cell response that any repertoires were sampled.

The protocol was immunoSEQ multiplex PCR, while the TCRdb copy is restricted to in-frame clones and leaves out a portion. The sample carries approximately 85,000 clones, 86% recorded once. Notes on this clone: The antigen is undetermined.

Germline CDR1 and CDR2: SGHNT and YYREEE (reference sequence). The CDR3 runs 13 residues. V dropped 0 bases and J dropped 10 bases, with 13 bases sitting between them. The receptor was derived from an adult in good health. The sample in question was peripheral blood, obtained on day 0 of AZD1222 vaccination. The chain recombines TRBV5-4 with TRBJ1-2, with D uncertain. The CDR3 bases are TGTGCCAGCAGCTTGGTCCAGAGGGATGCCTACACCTTC. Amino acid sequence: CASSLVQRDAYTF.